The next 27 T cell receptor beta chains were all read from a single sample in a study of technical replicates of blood from a few donors. Data came from immunoSEQ multiplex PCR; TCRdb stores just in-frame clones and leaves some out. The table has 60,000 to 95,000 clones, 91% seen once; the top ten hold roughly 0.38%. The material sequenced was T cells isolated from PBMCs. The source of these receptors is a human donor in good health. Some clones in this sample may be carry-over from other donors' samples.

This sequence joins TRBV10-2 and TRBJ2-1, with 12 bases aligning to TRBD2. Germline assignment: CDR1 WSHSY and CDR2 SAAADI. V dropped 6 bases and J dropped 3; count of bases not matched to a gene: 3. The CDR3 covers 15 residues. The DNA for the CDR3 is TGCGCCAGCAGAGGGGGACTAGCGGGCTACAATGAGCAGTTCTTC. Translation gives CASRGGLAGYNEQFF.

In DNA form, the CDR3 reads TGTGCCAGCAGTTTCGTGACAGATTTTTTTAGTGGAGATACGCAGTATTTT. Protein sequence: CASSFVTDFFSGDTQYF. This chain connects TRBV28 to TRBJ2-3, with D possibly TRBD1 on 5 matching bases. V lost 3 bases to trimming and J lost 5 bases, with 21 bases between them. The CDR3 length is 17 residues. Germline V gives CDR1 MDHEN, CDR2 SYDVKM.

The chain carries TRBV5-1 and TRBJ2-3; TRBD2 agrees at 7 bases. This CDR3 is 15 amino acids long. Trimming took 2 bases from V and 1 from J; bases not matched to a gene: 4. Germline assignment: CDR1 SGHRS and CDR2 YFSETQ. In nucleotides, the CDR3 is TGCGCCAGCAGCTTAGCGGGGTTAGGCACAGATACGCAGTATTTT. Translation: CASSLAGLGTDTQYF.

CDR3: CASSSRDRGLYEQYF. CDR3 DNA sequence: TGTGCCAGCAGTTCCCGGGACAGGGGGCTGTACGAGCAGTACTTC. V is TRBV27 and J is TRBJ2-7; 12 bases fit TRBD1. CDR3 size: 15 residues. Germline assignment: CDR1 MNHEY and CDR2 SMNVEV (reference sequence). The V gene end was trimmed by 4 bases and the J gene end by 4 bases; junction bases not matched to a gene: 5.

The rearrangement uses TRBV28 and TRBJ2-5; 8 positions match TRBD1. J gave up 5 bases and V 4 bases, and 12 bases lay outside the gene matches. CDR3 size: 16 residues. The germline CDR1 and CDR2 sequences are MDHEN and SYDVKM. The CDR3 region is CASSSLRDRRKETQYF. The CDR3 coding sequence is TGTGCCAGCAGTTCCCTCCGGGACAGGAGGAAGGAGACCCAGTACTTC.

Only one count was recorded for this clone. The chain is built from TRBV6-5 and TRBJ2-7; D possibly corresponds to TRBD2 (5 bases). The ends were cut back, 5 bases at V and 3 bases at J, with 11 bases in the middle. The CDR3 has 13 residues. CDR1 MNHEY and CDR2 SVGAGI come from the germline V gene. The CDR3 coding sequence is TGTGCCAGCAGTGCCGGGAATAACTACGAGCAGTACTTC. Encoded protein: CASSAGNNYEQYF.

V gene TRBV6-6 combines with J gene TRBJ2-1; the D is unclear. The CDR3 runs to 12 residues. Per germline, CDR1 MNHNY and CDR2 SVGAGI (reference sequence). With 2 bases removed from V and 7 bases from J, the gap between germline ends came to 6 bases. CDR3 in amino acids: CASSYDWNEQFF. CDR3 in DNA: TGTGCCAGCAGTTACGACTGGAATGAGCAGTTCTTC.

This clone was seen a single time. This chain links TRBV19 with TRBJ2-3, with 9 bases fitting TRBD2. V dropped 1 base and J dropped 1; count of bases not matched to a gene: 3. The CDR3 length is 16 residues. Germline V gene sequence: CDR1 LNHDA, CDR2 SQIVND (reference sequence). Here the CDR3 reads CASSIARTSGTDTQYF. The CDR3 DNA sequence: TGTGCCAGTAGTATAGCCCGGACTAGCGGCACAGATACGCAGTATTTT.

V and J are TRBV6-1 and TRBJ2-2; D ambiguous. Germline V CDR1 and CDR2: MNHNS, SASEGT. This CDR3 is 14 amino acids long. V lost 8 bases, J lost 0 bases, and 10 bases lay in between. CDR3 DNA: TGTGCCAGCGAGTGGCAGGCGAACACCGGGGAGCTGTTTTTT. Its translation: CASEWQANTGELFF.

The rearrangement joins TRBV4-1 to TRBJ2-3, with a possible D match to TRBD2 (5 bases). The V and J ends lost 1 base and 11 bases respectively, with 13 bases between them. CDR1 and CDR2 (germline): MGHRA, YSYEKL. The CDR3 loop spans 13 amino acids. The CDR3 sequence: CASSQGRPWEQYF. DNA of the CDR3: TGCGCCAGCAGCCAAGGGAGGCCTTGGGAGCAGTATTTT.

CDR3 coding DNA: TGCGCCAGCGGAGCGGGGTTCACAGATACGCAGTATTTT. This encodes CASGAGFTDTQYF. The gene calls are TRBV10-1 and TRBJ2-3; 7 bases agree with TRBD2. V lost 8 bases to trimming and J lost 2 bases; unmatched junction nucleotides: 4. There are 13 residues in the CDR3. Germline V gene lookup returns CDR1 WNHNN and CDR2 SYGVQD (reference sequence).

The chain is built from TRBV5-1 and TRBJ1-1, with 8 bases aligning to TRBD1. The germline CDR1 and CDR2 sequences are SGHRS and YFSETQ. The junction had 5 bases not matched to a gene; V was cut back by 2 bases and J by 2 bases. The CDR3 has 15 amino acids. CDR3 nucleotide sequence: TGCGCCAGCAGCTTCACAGGGGGGTCCAACACTGAAGCTTTCTTT. Encoded protein: CASSFTGGSNTEAFF. Full variable domain (rest looked up from reference TRBV5-1 and TRBJ1-1): KAGVTQTPRYLIKTRGQQVTLSCSPISGHRSVSWYQQTPGQGLQFLFEYFSETQRNKGNFPGRFSGRQFSNSRSEMNVSTLELGDSALYLCASSFTGGSNTEAFFGQGTRLTVV.

Here the CDR3 reads CASSLGEGISGANVLTF. The CDR3 DNA follows: TGCGCCAGCAGCTTGGGGGAGGGTATCTCTGGGGCCAACGTCCTGACTTTC. The chain links TRBV5-1 to TRBJ2-6, with 7 bases identical to TRBD2. The CDR3 has 17 amino acids. CDR1 and CDR2 (germline): SGHRS, YFSETQ. Trimming at V came to 0 bases and at J to 0 bases, leaving 3 bases not matched to a gene. The full variable domain, rest sourced from reference TRBV5-1 and TRBJ2-6, is KAGVTQTPRYLIKTRGQQVTLSCSPISGHRSVSWYQQTPGQGLQFLFEYFSETQRNKGNFPGRFSGRQFSNSRSEMNVSTLELGDSALYLCASSLGEGISGANVLTFGAGSRLTVL.

This chain links TRBV27 with TRBJ2-5, with 7 bases fitting TRBD1. The CDR3 spans 13 residues. In germline, CDR1 is MNHEY, CDR2 SMNVEV (reference sequence). CDR3 coding DNA: TGTGCTGTTCGGCCGGGACAGCAAGAGACCCAGTACTTC. It translates to CAVRPGQQETQYF.

This clone occurred once. V is TRBV15 and J is TRBJ2-1; tentatively, D is TRBD2 (5 bases). In germline, CDR1 is LNHNV, CDR2 YYDKDF (reference sequence). The CDR3 length is 14 residues. The germline V and J ends were trimmed by 0 bases and 10 bases, with 13 bases remaining between them. CDR3 loop: CATSRDKRGGEQFF. CDR3 nucleotide sequence: TGTGCCACCAGCAGAGATAAGCGCGGAGGAGAGCAGTTCTTC.

J is TRBJ2-1 and V is TRBV6-5; D is undetermined. The V end was cut by 2 bases, the J end by 0 bases, with 11 bases between. The CDR3 spans 16 residues. Germline V CDR1 and CDR2: MNHEY, SVGAGI. The CDR3 here is CASSYGHTSSYNEQFF. For the CDR3, the DNA is TGTGCCAGCAGTTACGGGCATACCAGCTCCTACAATGAGCAGTTCTTC.

The chain carries TRBV5-1 and TRBJ1-3; D is ambiguous. From germline, CDR1 is SGHRS and CDR2 YFSETQ. CDR3 size: 12 residues. V was trimmed by 0 bases and J by 8 bases, leaving 6 bases between them. DNA of the CDR3: TGCGCCAGCAGCTTGGACGGTTACACCATATATTTT. This codes for CASSLDGYTIYF.

The chain has TRBV7-6 and TRBJ1-1; 10 bases fit TRBD1. Looked up from germline, CDR1 is SGHVS and CDR2 is FNYEAQ. Trimming at V came to 4 bases and at J to 7 bases, leaving 9 bases not matched to a gene. The CDR3 consists of 15 residues. Written as DNA, the CDR3 is TGTGCCAGCAGCTCCCCCGGGACAGGGGCCCTTGAAGCTTTCTTT. It translates to CASSSPGTGALEAFF.

The chain uses TRBV19 and TRBJ2-2, with a weak D call TRBD2 (6 bases). Between the trimmed V and J ends, which lost 4 bases and 5 bases, there was a span of 14 bases. The CDR3 runs to 15 residues. Per germline, CDR1 LNHDA and CDR2 SQIVND (reference sequence). The CDR3 coding sequence is TGTGCCAGTAGTAATCCGGGAGTAGGTACCGGGGAGCTGTTTTTT. It yields the protein CASSNPGVGTGELFF.

This clone has more than one count but fewer than ten. This chain uses TRBV10-3 with TRBJ2-7; the match to TRBD1 covers 8 bases. V shed 2 bases, J shed 3 bases, and the junction held 12 bases outside the gene matches. The CDR3 contains 17 residues. Per the germline V gene, CDR1 is ENHRY and CDR2 is SYGVKD. In DNA form, the CDR3 reads TGTGCCATCAGTGAGCTCCGGGACAGGAGAAAGGGCTACGAGCAGTACTTC. It codes for CAISELRDRRKGYEQYF.

This rearrangement joins TRBV6-5 to TRBJ1-2; no definite D call. Between the trimmed V and J ends, which lost 6 bases and 7 bases, there was a span of 18 bases. The CDR3 has 14 residues. CDR1 and CDR2 (germline): MNHEY, SVGAGI. The CDR3: CASSFGERSAGYTF. DNA for the CDR3: TGTGCCAGCAGCTTCGGGGAAAGATCCGCTGGCTACACCTTC.

The J gene is TRBJ1-5, the V gene TRBV7-8; TRBD1 is a possible D gene (5 bases). V dropped 1 base and J dropped 2 bases, with 15 bases sitting between them. Germline V gives CDR1 SGHVS, CDR2 FQNEAQ. The length of the CDR3 is 17 residues. CDR3 residues: CASSLVLNRGGNQPQHF. The CDR3 bases are TGTGCCAGCAGCTTAGTGCTGAATCGGGGGGGCAATCAGCCCCAGCATTTT.

Worth noting for this clone: Likely a read error: the CDR3 ends without its conserved phenylalanine or tryptophan. The chain joins TRBV6-5 to TRBJ1-2; the D is unclear. In germline, CDR1 is MNHEY, CDR2 SVGAGI. Trimming stripped 0 bases from V and 7 bases from J, with 12 bases between. The length of the CDR3 is 14 residues. The CDR3 here is CASSYSRERTGYTS. The DNA for the CDR3 is TGTGCCAGCAGTTACTCGAGGGAAAGGACTGGCTACACCTCC.

The chain combines TRBV10-3 with TRBJ1-2; 7 bases are a match to TRBD1. Trimming removed 2 bases from V and 7 bases from J; junction bases left unmatched: 10. The CDR3 spans 15 residues. Germline V gives CDR1 ENHRY, CDR2 SYGVKD. The chain's CDR3 is CAISEPREGACGYTF. CDR3 DNA sequence: TGTGCCATCAGTGAGCCGCGAGAGGGGGCCTGTGGCTACACCTTC.

The rearrangement joins TRBV27 to TRBJ2-7; 8 positions agree with TRBD2. V lost 3 bases and J lost 7; bases outside the gene matches: 8. The CDR3 runs 14 residues. Germline assignment: CDR1 MNHEY and CDR2 SMNVEV (reference sequence). The CDR3 region is CASSFTSGTGEQYF. The CDR3 DNA is TGTGCCAGCAGTTTCACTAGCGGCACGGGGGAGCAGTACTTC.

V gene TRBV7-2 combines with J gene TRBJ2-1; 10 bases align to TRBD2. The CDR3 has 16 residues. CDR1 and CDR2 from the germline V gene are SGHTA and FQGNSA. Losses at the gene ends were 1 base for V and 7 bases for J; bases not matched to a gene: 7. CDR3 DNA sequence: TGTGCCAGCAGCTTAGACCCTAGCGGGGGAGTTAATGAGCAGTTCTTC. It specifies CASSLDPSGGVNEQFF.

The V and J genes are TRBV14 and TRBJ2-1; a possible D gene is TRBD1 (6 bases). V gave up 5 bases and J gave up 0 bases, with 14 bases separating them. The CDR3 is 16 residues long. Per germline, CDR1 SGHDN and CDR2 FVKESK. CDR3 in DNA: TGTGCCAGCAGCACGCAGGGGATTTTCTCCTACAATGAGCAGTTCTTC. It specifies CASSTQGIFSYNEQFF. Complete variable domain (other parts from reference TRBV14 and TRBJ2-1): EAGVTQFPSHSVIEKGQTVTLRCDPISGHDNLYWYRRVMGKEIKFLLHFVKESKQDESGMPNNRFLAERTGGTYSTLKVQPAELEDSGVYFCASSTQGIFSYNEQFFGPGTRLTVL.